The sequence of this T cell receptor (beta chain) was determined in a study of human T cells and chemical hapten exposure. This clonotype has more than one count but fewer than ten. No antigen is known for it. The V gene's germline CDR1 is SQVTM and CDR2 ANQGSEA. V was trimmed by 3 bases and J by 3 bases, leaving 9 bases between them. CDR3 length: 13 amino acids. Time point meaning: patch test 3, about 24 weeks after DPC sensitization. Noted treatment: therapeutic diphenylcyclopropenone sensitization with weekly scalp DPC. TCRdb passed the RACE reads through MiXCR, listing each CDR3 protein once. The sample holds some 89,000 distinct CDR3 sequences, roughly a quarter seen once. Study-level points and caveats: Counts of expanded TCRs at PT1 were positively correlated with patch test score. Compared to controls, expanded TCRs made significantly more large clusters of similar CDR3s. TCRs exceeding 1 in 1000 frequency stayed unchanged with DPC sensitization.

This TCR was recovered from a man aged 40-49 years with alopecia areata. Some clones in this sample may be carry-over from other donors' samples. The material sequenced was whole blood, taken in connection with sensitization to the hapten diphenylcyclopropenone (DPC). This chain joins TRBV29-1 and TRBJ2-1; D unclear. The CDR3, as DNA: TGCAGCGTTGAGATAGGGAACTACAATGAGCAGTTCTTC. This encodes CSVEIGNYNEQFF.